Sequencing of this T cell receptor beta chain was carried out in a study of T cells after yellow fever vaccination. Study observations and caveats: Clonotypes appearing in both CD4 and CD8 compartments existed, and their share was small.

The germline V gene has CDR1 DFQATT and CDR2 SNEGSKA (reference sequence). After removal of 6 bases from V and 1 base from J, the junction contained 6 bases not matched to a gene. The CDR3 has 14 amino acids. TCRdb redid the calling of the 5' RACE reads with MiXCR, one entry per CDR3 protein. In the table there are some 550,000 distinct CDR3 sequences, under 25% of which are singletons. The sample holds a few counts of this clonotype. Antigen specificity is unknown. The chain carries TRBV20-1 and TRBJ2-3; 8 bases are a match to TRBD2. The TCR comes from a man in his thirties or forties who received the YFV17D yellow fever vaccine. Sequencing used PBMCs, obtained 15 days after the yellow fever booster vaccination. This CDR3 is CSAPGLGGTDTQYF. The CDR3 coding sequence is TGCAGTGCGCCGGGACTAGGGGGCACAGATACGCAGTATTTT.